This TCR beta chain is from a study of tumor-infiltrating lymphocytes in primary liver carcinoma. With respect to this clonotype: The target antigen is unknown. Germline is not matched at one junction end, which may reflect a read error.

Starting material of 400 to 600 ng total RNA yielded TCR beta cDNA via a constant-region primer. Sequencing libraries for TCR beta derived from three nested multiplex PCR rounds that used slightly modified ARM-PCR. Primers for the first two PCR rounds were TRBV1-TRBV30 forward primers and a C-beta reverse primer (approximately 10 cycles per round). TCRdb itself ran the multiplex PCR reads through MiXCR, one entry per CDR3 protein. There are about 30,000 distinct CDR3 sequences in the sample; roughly 77% occur only once, and more than 30% lies in the top ten. Germline CDR1 reads WSHSY; CDR2 reads SAAADI. CDR3 size: 12 residues. Study-wide points: Tumor region pairs showed greater overlap than either tumor-adjacent or tumor-blood pairs did.

For each extraction, RNA and DNA were obtained together from roughly 20-30 mg of unsorted bulk tissue. Surgeons treated the primary liver carcinoma of the patients by surgical resection. Infection with HBV was chronic in patients; they were treatment-naive. The sequence was collected from a young woman with primary liver carcinoma and hepatitis B virus infection. Sequencing used liver tumor tissue from sampling region 3. Stated subset: tumor region T3, left-lateral pole. The chain joins TRBV10-2 to TRBJ1-2; 7 bases are shared with TRBD1. The CDR3 loop reads CVSLRDSYGYAF. DNA of the CDR3: TGCGTCAGCCTTAGGGACAGCTATGGCTACGCCTTC.